This T cell receptor beta chain comes out of a study of blood T cell repertoires in COVID-19. This table comes from immunoSEQ multiplex PCR, and its TCRdb copy is limited to in-frame clones, with some not included. Of 350,000 to 450,000 clones listed, approximately 89% were seen once; the top ten hold under 3%. The trim removed 0 bases at V and 2 bases at J, leaving 1 base unmatched. CDR1 LGHNA and CDR2 YNFKEQ come from the germline V gene. The CDR3 length is 15 residues. The gene calls are TRBV4-2 and TRBJ1-2; 9 nucleotides match TRBD1. The receptor was isolated from a woman between 55 and 75 years old with COVID-19, enrolled during active disease. The sample was peripheral blood. In DNA, the CDR3 is TGTGCCAGCAGCCAAGAGACAGGGGGGAACTATGGCTACACCTTC. Its translation: CASSQETGGNYGYTF.